This passage covers 27 T cell receptor beta chains from one sample sequenced in a study of OX40 agonist ivuxolimab in advanced cancers. Here immunoSEQ multiplex PCR was the method, and the copy in TCRdb shows in-frame clones only, minus some. In the table there are 85,000 to 100,000 clones, approximately 87% of which are singletons. This specimen was CD4+ or CD8+ T cells sorted from blood, taken in a trial of the OX40 agonist ivuxolimab. Receptor source: an adult with an advanced solid tumor such as melanoma, head and neck, liver or kidney cancer.

The chain combines TRBV5-1 with TRBJ1-1; the D gene is possibly TRBD1 (5 bases). Germline V gene data show CDR1 as SGHRS and CDR2 as YFSETQ. The CDR3 is made up of 14 amino acids. V lost 0 bases to trimming and J lost 4 bases, with 10 bases between them. DNA for the CDR3: TGCGCCAGCAGCTTGGACGGGGCGGGCACTGAAGCTTTCTTT. It yields the protein CASSLDGAGTEAFF.

This chain links TRBV14 with TRBJ2-2; maybe TRBD2 (6 bases). The CDR3 contains 18 residues. V was clipped by 3 bases and J by 4 bases, with 21 bases between them. Germline CDR1 reads SGHDN; CDR2 reads FVKESK. CDR3 in amino acids: CASSHQGKGTYTTGELFF. The CDR3 bases are TGTGCCAGCAGCCACCAGGGAAAGGGGACTTATACCACCGGGGAGCTGTTTTTT.

This rearrangement joins TRBV19 to TRBJ1-1, with D possibly TRBD1 on 5 matching bases. This CDR3 contains 13 residues. The V and J ends lost 10 bases and 7 bases respectively, with 19 bases between them. CDR1 LNHDA and CDR2 SQIVND come from the germline V gene (reference sequence). The CDR3 nucleotides are TGTGCCAACTCACAGGTATCCCCCCTTGAAGCTTTCTTT. This sequence encodes CANSQVSPLEAFF. The complete variable domain, with remaining parts taken from reference TRBV19 and TRBJ1-1, reads DGGITQSPKYLFRKEGQNVTLSCEQNLNHDAMYWYRQDPGQGLRLIYYSQIVNDFQKGDIAEGYSVSREKKESFPLTVTSAQKNPTAFYLCANSQVSPLEAFFGQGTRLTVV.

This chain links TRBV5-4 with TRBJ2-1; tentatively, D is TRBD1 (5 bases). There are 14 residues in the CDR3. Germline loops: CDR1 SGHNT, CDR2 YYREEE (reference sequence). The V end lost 5 bases, the J end lost 10 bases, and 19 bases lay between the germline ends. The chain's CDR3 is CASRPGPPAGEQFF. CDR3 bases: TGTGCCAGCAGGCCCGGGCCCCCGGCAGGGGAGCAGTTCTTC.

CDR3 residues: CASSSNRDIVAGELFF. The CDR3 DNA reads as TGTGCCAGTAGTTCGAACAGGGATATTGTTGCCGGGGAGCTGTTTTTT. V gene TRBV19 combines with J gene TRBJ2-2; a weak D match, TRBD1 (6 bases). From germline, CDR1 is LNHDA and CDR2 SQIVND (reference sequence). The CDR3 sequence is 16 residues long. Trimming took 5 bases from V and 6 from J, leaving 19 bases between them.

The genes are TRBV2 and TRBJ2-2, with TRBD2 matching 8 bases. The CDR3 consists of 18 residues. Germline CDR1 SNHLY, CDR2 FYNNEI. J lost 4 bases, V lost 5 bases, and 15 bases had no gene match. Here the CDR3 reads CASSPRPIAGLGTGELFF. The CDR3 region has the DNA TGTGCCAGCAGTCCGAGACCAATAGCGGGATTGGGCACCGGGGAGCTGTTTTTT.

The rearrangement uses TRBV10-3 and TRBJ2-1; D is ambiguous. Germline V CDR1 and CDR2: ENHRY, SYGVKD. Trimming stripped 6 bases from V and 3 bases from J, with 18 bases between. The CDR3 has 16 amino acids. CDR3 loop: CAISSGKLGFYNEQFF. The CDR3 bases are TGTGCCATCAGCTCCGGCAAATTAGGGTTCTACAATGAGCAGTTCTTC.

The rearrangement links TRBV7-9 to TRBJ2-2; 10 bases line up with TRBD2. Germline assignment: CDR1 SEHNR and CDR2 FQNEAQ (reference sequence). Trimming cost V 5 bases and J 4 bases; bases outside gene matches: 7. The CDR3 spans 16 residues. CDR3 DNA: TGTGCCAGCAGCCCAAGCGGGAGGGCGGGCACCGGGGAGCTGTTTTTT. Residues: CASSPSGRAGTGELFF.

Only one count was recorded for this clone. This chain connects TRBV19 to TRBJ2-7; TRBD2 matches 9 bases. V shed 5 bases, J shed 4 bases, and the junction held 12 bases outside the gene matches. This CDR3 is built from 16 residues. CDR1 and CDR2 (germline): LNHDA, SQIVND (reference sequence). CDR3 sequence reads: CASSAGIAGVIYEQYF. The CDR3 DNA reads TGTGCCAGTAGTGCCGGAATAGCGGGAGTTATATACGAGCAGTACTTC.

This clone was recorded once. The chain is built from TRBV5-1 and TRBJ2-2; TRBD2 aligns across 9 bases. Germline V gives CDR1 SGHRS, CDR2 YFSETQ. The CDR3 extends over 16 amino acids. V dropped 1 base and J dropped 5; count of bases not matched to a gene: 6. The CDR3 nucleotides are TGCGCCAGCAGCTTGCAAGCGGGAGGTCGAACCGGGGAGCTGTTTTTT. Translation: CASSLQAGGRTGELFF.

V gene TRBV27 combines with J gene TRBJ1-1, with a possible D match to TRBD1 (6 bases). V was trimmed by 7 bases and J by 1 base, leaving 25 bases between them. Germline loops: CDR1 MNHEY, CDR2 SMNVEV (reference sequence). This CDR3 comprises 18 residues. The CDR3, as DNA: TGTGCCAGCAATCCTCCCTACAGGGTTGGTTATGGGAACACTGAAGCTTTCTTT. Protein product: CASNPPYRVGYGNTEAFF.

J is TRBJ2-1 and V is TRBV18; D not resolved. The V gene's germline CDR1 is KGHSH and CDR2 LQKENI. The germline V and J ends were trimmed by 0 bases and 4 bases, with 7 bases remaining between them. This CDR3 is built from 14 residues. CDR3 protein: CASSPPEPYNEQFF. The CDR3 DNA is TGTGCCAGCTCACCACCAGAGCCTTACAATGAGCAGTTCTTC.

This chain links TRBV18 with TRBJ1-5; 11 positions match TRBD1. With V trimmed by 9 bases and J by 1 base, 8 bases remained unmatched. The CDR3 is 16 amino acids. Germline V gene sequence: CDR1 KGHSH, CDR2 LQKENI. The CDR3 DNA follows: TGTGCCAGTCGGGGCGGGACAGGGGGAAGCAATCAGCCCCAGCATTTT. The encoded protein is CASRGGTGGSNQPQHF.

This clone was observed a handful of times. The chain is built from TRBV27 and TRBJ1-2; no reliable D call. The CDR3 is 12 residues long. Germline V lookup: CDR1 MNHEY, CDR2 SMNVEV (reference sequence). The ends were cut back, 3 bases at V and 8 bases at J, with 10 bases in the middle. This chain's CDR3 is CASSFSGGGYTF. CDR3 nucleotide sequence: TGTGCCAGCAGTTTTTCGGGAGGCGGCTACACCTTC.

The CDR3 here is CASSVGGSYNEQFF. The CDR3 DNA reads TGTGCCAGCAGCGTAGGTGGGAGTTACAATGAGCAGTTCTTC. V is TRBV9 and J is TRBJ2-1; D is possibly TRBD2 (5 bases). Trimming removed 0 bases from V and 4 bases from J, with 8 bases in between. Germline CDR1 reads SGDLS; CDR2 reads YYNGEE. CDR3 length: 14 residues.

A word on this clone: The sample holds other DNA sequences that translate to the same CDR3. The rearrangement joins TRBV5-1 to TRBJ1-5; TRBD1 matches at 11 bases. This CDR3 spans 15 amino acids. The V gene's germline CDR1 is SGHRS and CDR2 YFSETQ. J was trimmed by 7 bases and V by 0 bases; bases with no gene match: 3. CDR3 in DNA: TGCGCCAGCAGCTTGGGGACAGGGGGCGGACAGCCCCAGCATTTT. Translated, it gives CASSLGTGGGQPQHF.

The J gene is TRBJ2-1, the V gene TRBV30; perhaps TRBD2 as D (6 bases). Between the trimmed V and J ends, which lost 1 base and 5 bases, there was a span of 9 bases. CDR3 length: 13 residues. The germline gives CDR1 GTSNPN, CDR2 SVGIG (reference sequence). This CDR3 reads CAWSGGVDNEQFF. The CDR3, as DNA: TGTGCCTGGAGTGGGGGGGTCGACAATGAGCAGTTCTTC.

The chain links TRBV4-1 to TRBJ2-5; 12 positions match TRBD2. J was trimmed by 4 bases and V by 3 bases; bases with no gene match: 12. CDR3 length equals 18 residues. Per the germline V gene, CDR1 is MGHRA and CDR2 is YSYEKL. Written as DNA, the CDR3 is TGCGCCAGCAGCCACCCGCTTAAGACTAGCGGGAGTCGAGAGACCCAGTACTTC. Protein product: CASSHPLKTSGSRETQYF.

Note on this clone: This sample also contains other DNA sequences that code for the same CDR3. The CDR3 nucleotides read TGTGCCAGTACCGACCGGGACAGGGCGAATCAGCCCCAGCATTTT. It is translated as CASTDRDRANQPQHF. This chain connects TRBV19 to TRBJ1-5; 9 nucleotides line up with TRBD1. V shed 7 bases, J shed 4 bases, and the junction held 8 bases outside the gene matches. The CDR3 runs to 15 residues. Germline assignment: CDR1 LNHDA and CDR2 SQIVND (reference sequence).

This chain connects TRBV30 to TRBJ1-1, with TRBD1 matching over 8 bases. The germline CDR1 and CDR2 sequences are GTSNPN and SVGIG (reference sequence). The junction had 2 bases not matched to a gene; V was cut back by 3 bases and J by 5 bases. The CDR3 length is 12 residues. CDR3 sequence (DNA): TGTGCCTGGAGGGACAGGGTGACTGAAGCTTTCTTT. Protein sequence: CAWRDRVTEAFF.

This clone is a singleton in its sample. The gene calls are TRBV7-2 and TRBJ2-1; no reliable D call. Trimming took off 5 bases at V and 9 bases at J, with 17 bases between the two ends. Germline V gene data show CDR1 as SGHTA and CDR2 as FQGNSA. This CDR3 has 14 amino acids. The CDR3 DNA reads as TGTGCCAGCAGCGCTACCCGGCCCCCTAGTGAGCAGTTCTTC. Translation: CASSATRPPSEQFF.

This clone has just a few counts. This rearrangement joins TRBV19 to TRBJ2-7; 7 nucleotides line up with TRBD1. Germline V lookup: CDR1 LNHDA, CDR2 SQIVND (reference sequence). J gave up 3 bases and V 5 bases, and 4 bases lay outside the gene matches. The CDR3 contains 13 residues. CDR3 coding DNA: TGTGCCAGTAGTGGACAGGTTGACTACGAGCAGTACTTC. This translates into CASSGQVDYEQYF.

The rearrangement links TRBV10-3 to TRBJ1-5; no firm D call. Looked up from germline, CDR1 is ENHRY and CDR2 is SYGVKD. Trimming took off 0 bases at V and 4 bases at J, with 7 bases between the two ends. This CDR3 is built from 14 residues. CDR3 in amino acids: CAISESGRNQPQHF. The CDR3 DNA reads TGTGCCATCAGTGAGTCGGGCAGAAATCAGCCCCAGCATTTT.

The CDR3: CSVGELSGNTIYF. The CDR3 DNA reads as TGCAGCGTTGGAGAACTCTCTGGAAACACCATATATTTT. The rearrangement uses TRBV29-1 and TRBJ1-3; D not resolved. The germline V and J ends were trimmed by 4 bases and 0 bases, with 7 bases remaining between them. The germline V gene has CDR1 SQVTM and CDR2 ANQGSEA. This CDR3 is 13 amino acids long.

CDR3: CASSFRPGTSSYEQYF. DNA of the CDR3: TGTGCCAGCAGTTTTAGGCCCGGGACTAGCAGCTACGAGCAGTACTTC. J is TRBJ2-7 and V is TRBV28; TRBD2 matches 9 bases. CDR3 length: 16 residues. The germline gives CDR1 MDHEN, CDR2 SYDVKM. V was pared by 3 bases and J by 3 bases, with 9 bases of the junction left unmatched. The variable domain in full, completed from reference TRBV28 and TRBJ2-7, reads DVKVTQSSRYLVKRTGEKVFLECVQDMDHENMFWYRQDPGLGLRLIYFSYDVKMKEKGDIPEGYSVSREKKERFSLILESASTNQTSMYLCASSFRPGTSSYEQYFGPGTRLTVT.

This clone has more than one count but fewer than ten. CDR3 DNA: TGTGCCAGCAGAACGAACAGCCGACCCAATCAGCCCCAGCATTTT. Residues: CASRTNSRPNQPQHF. The rearrangement links TRBV6-5 to TRBJ1-5; D is unclear. Per the germline V gene, CDR1 is MNHEY and CDR2 is SVGAGI. The V end lost 6 bases, the J end lost 3 bases, and 15 bases lay between the germline ends. This CDR3 has 15 amino acids.

The genes are TRBV10-2 and TRBJ2-5, with D maybe TRBD1 (6 bases). The CDR3 is 16 residues long. V shed 6 bases and J shed 1 base, with 18 bases lying between them. In germline, CDR1 is WSHSY, CDR2 SAAADI. This chain's CDR3 is CASSPRGRRGQETQYF. CDR3 nucleotide sequence: TGCGCCAGCAGCCCTAGGGGGAGAAGGGGCCAAGAGACCCAGTACTTC.